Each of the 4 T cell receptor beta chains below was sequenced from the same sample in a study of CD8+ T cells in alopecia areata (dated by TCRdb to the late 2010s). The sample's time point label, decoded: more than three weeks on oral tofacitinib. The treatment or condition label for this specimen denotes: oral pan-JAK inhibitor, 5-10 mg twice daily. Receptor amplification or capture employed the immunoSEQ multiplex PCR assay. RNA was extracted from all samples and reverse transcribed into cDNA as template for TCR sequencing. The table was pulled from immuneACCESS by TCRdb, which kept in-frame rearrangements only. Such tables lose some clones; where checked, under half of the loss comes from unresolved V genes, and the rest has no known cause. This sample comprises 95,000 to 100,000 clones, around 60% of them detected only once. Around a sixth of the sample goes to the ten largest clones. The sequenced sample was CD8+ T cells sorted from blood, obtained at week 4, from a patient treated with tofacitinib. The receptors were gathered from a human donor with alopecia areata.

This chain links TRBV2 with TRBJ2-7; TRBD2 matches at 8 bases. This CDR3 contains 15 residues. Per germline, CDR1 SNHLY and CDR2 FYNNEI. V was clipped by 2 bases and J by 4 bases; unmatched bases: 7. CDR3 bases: TGTGCCAGCAGTGAAATTCAGCGGGGGCTTTACGAGCAGTACTTC. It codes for CASSEIQRGLYEQYF.

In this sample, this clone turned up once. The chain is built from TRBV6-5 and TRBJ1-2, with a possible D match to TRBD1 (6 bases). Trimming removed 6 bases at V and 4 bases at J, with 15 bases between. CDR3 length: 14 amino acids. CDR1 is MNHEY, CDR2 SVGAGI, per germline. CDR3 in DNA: TGTGCCAGCAGGCCGGACAGCAAACTCTATGGCTACACCTTC. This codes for CASRPDSKLYGYTF.

The CDR3 region has the DNA TGTGCCAGCATACCTTTGCGGGGGCGCACAGATACGCAGTATTTT. Protein sequence: CASIPLRGRTDTQYF. The chain links TRBV7-6 to TRBJ2-3; weak D call: TRBD2 (7 bases). CDR3 length equals 15 residues. V dropped 7 bases and J dropped 1 base, with 15 bases sitting between them. CDR1 and CDR2 (germline): SGHVS, FNYEAQ.

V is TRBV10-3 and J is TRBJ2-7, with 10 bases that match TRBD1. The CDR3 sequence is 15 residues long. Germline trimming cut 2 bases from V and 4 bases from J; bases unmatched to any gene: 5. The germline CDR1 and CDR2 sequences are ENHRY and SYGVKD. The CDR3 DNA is TGTGCCATCAGTGAGGGGACAGGGGTAGGGTACGAGCAGTACTTC. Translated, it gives CAISEGTGVGYEQYF.